This TCR beta chain was recovered during a study of T-cell reconstitution after alpha-beta-depleted transplantation in children (dated by TCRdb to the mid-2010s). About the full investigation: Using TCR repertoire profiling, the study followed T-cell immune reconstitution in a quantitative way in children after TCRalphabeta/CD19-depleted allogeneic hematopoietic cell transplantation. Findings and caveats that apply to the study as a whole: Over the following months the frequencies of hyperexpanded clones went down, and after one year T-cell counts and TCRbeta diversity were mostly credited to newly produced T cells. The apparently early alphabetaT-cell count recovery about two months after transplant was reportedly dependent on only several hundred rapidly expanded clones derived from non-depleted graft cells. The high TCRbeta diversity at day 60 in some patients was ascribed to recipient T cells and intrathymic progenitors that had survived conditioning.

Per the publication, the treatment or condition label means: allogeneic hematopoietic cell transplantation with graft depleted of TCRalphabeta T cells and CD19 B cells. Transplant recipients were children who received TCRalphabeta/CD19-depleted allogeneic hematopoietic cell grafts. The library was made by PCR. These reads were obtained on an Illumina HiSeq 2500. TCR libraries were prepared with molecular barcoding, using unique molecular identifiers to normalize TCRbeta repertoire quantification. The public reads were reanalyzed by TCRdb: fastp trimming at Q25, MiXCR alignment, in-frame beta chains only. One record per CDR3 amino acid sequence lists the most common genes and DNA. This sample comprises about 980,000 distinct CDR3 sequences, about 29% of them detected only once. The leading ten clones occupy 28% of the sample. The CDR3 runs 15 amino acids, cysteine and phenylalanine included. Kept here is only the CDR3 DNA, which spans 45 bases and is read in frame from base 1. Germline trimming amounts to 6 bases on V and 1 base on J, with 7 as the count of junction bases outside the gene matches. Via the germline V gene, CDR1 is SGHVS and CDR2 FQNEAQ.

Comments on this clonotype: Its cognate antigen has yet to be identified. No base quality values were provided; no much bigger clone lies one nucleotide off.

This TCR was sampled from a boy younger than two who had a stem cell transplant for SCID, so the T cells may come from the graft donor. The V and J segments used are TRBV7-8 and TRBJ1-1, and TRBD1 aligns with 8 junction nucleotides. The sample in question was PBMCs, mostly from graft donor cells, obtained 360 days after TCRalphabeta/CD19-depleted stem cell transplant. The DNA sequence is as follows: TGTGCCAGCAGGGCCGACAGGGGAAAGAACACTGAAGCTTTCTTT. Translated, it reads CASRADRGKNTEAFF.